This T cell receptor beta chain was sequenced for a study of shared clonotypes between healthy human individuals. Across the whole study: There were three CD4 naive, three CD4 memory, two CD8 naive and one CD8 memory plates per donor. The study's findings and limits: Apart from blood, nothing was sampled; tissue repertoires likely differ.

CD45RO-negative, CCR7-selected cells formed the naive CD8 fraction, which excluded terminally differentiated effector memory CD45RA+ cells. Assay used: immunoSEQ multiplex PCR; TCRdb lists only in-frame clones, some missing. The repertoire includes roughly 890,000 clones, around 93% of them detected once, and more than 20% sits in the top ten. Germline CDR1 is SGHVS and CDR2 is FQNEAQ. The CDR3 sequence is 12 residues long. V lost 5 bases, J lost 5 bases, and 2 bases stayed unmatched. A remark on this clone: The target antigen is unknown.

This chain uses TRBV7-8 with TRBJ2-5, with 7 bases that match TRBD2. Sequencing was carried out using naive CD8+ T cells sorted from blood. The receptor was isolated from a man under 40 in good health. The DNA of the CDR3 is TGTGCCAGCAGCCCAGCGGGGGAGACCCAGTACTTC. The encoded protein is CASSPAGETQYF.